Listed here is a single T cell receptor beta chain. The data belong to a study of blood T cell repertoires in COVID-19. TCRdb's table, derived via immunoSEQ multiplex PCR, lists solely in-frame clones and lacks some. This sample has a few hundred thousand clones, with 70% to 90% found just once. V dropped 6 bases and J dropped 6; count of bases not matched to a gene: 9. This CDR3 contains 14 residues. Germline-derived CDR1 and CDR2 are SQVTM and ANQGSEA. Clinical history as reported by participants underpinned cohort assignment. The origin of this receptor is a middle-aged woman with acute COVID-19. This chain links TRBV29-1 with TRBJ2-2, with 8 positions matching TRBD1. Sequenced sample: PBMCs or T cells enriched from blood (not recorded which). The CDR3 sequence is CSVGRIQGAGELFF. The CDR3 DNA sequence: TGCAGCGTCGGGCGGATACAGGGGGCCGGGGAGCTGTTTTTT.